This TCR beta chain was recorded in a study of response to subunit inactivated influenza vaccine. Study results and caveats: Every seasonal influenza vaccination brings in few new T cells, the authors suggested.

Trimming took 6 bases from V and 0 from J, leaving 11 bases between them. The CDR3 sequence is 14 residues long. Of note for this clonotype: What it binds is unknown.

TCRdb re-analysed the RT-PCR reads in MiXCR, keeping a single row per CDR3 protein. The sample lists about 520,000 distinct CDR3 sequences, 25% seen once, with 1.9% in the top ten. This chain links TRBV12-3 or TRBV12-4 with TRBJ1-1, with TRBD1 as a possible D gene (6 bases). This TCR was recovered from a man aged 45-65 years who received an inactivated influenza vaccine. The specimen comprised CD4+ T cells sorted from PBMCs, sampled around 5 days after vaccination. CDR3 sequence reads: CASRVGAVNTEAFF. The CDR3 DNA follows: TGTGCCAGCAGGGTGGGGGCTGTGAACACTGAAGCTTTCTTT.